The present entry profiles one T cell receptor (beta chain) with its context. The data are from a study of blood T cell repertoires in COVID-19. At the level of the study: Nucleic acid was either cDNA or gDNA, and it came from T cells, B-cell-depleted T cells, or PBMCs.

V was clipped by 4 bases and J by 6 bases; unmatched bases: 6. The CDR3 covers 14 residues. Germline-derived CDR1 and CDR2 are WSHSY and SAAADI. In the authors' workflow: Nucleated cell number was recorded as an estimate derived from reference gene primer amplification. Assay used: immunoSEQ multiplex PCR; TCRdb lists only in-frame clones, some missing. D and trimming were read from the DNA, whereas the V and J calls and clone size are those reported in that table. This repertoire shows about 260,000 clones, roughly 87% found once; its top ten account for 13%. The V call is TRBV10-2, the J call TRBJ1-5; 7 bases are a match to TRBD1. This clonotype originated in a human donor in a cohort sampled during active COVID-19. The specimen was peripheral blood. The CDR3 region is CASSALQGFQPQHF. The CDR3 region has the DNA TGCGCCAGCAGTGCATTACAGGGGTTTCAGCCCCAGCATTTT.